Presented here are 11 T cell receptor beta chains from one specimen sequenced in a study of blood T cell repertoires in COVID-19. Some clones are missing from TCRdb's copy, which holds only in-frame ones; the method was immunoSEQ multiplex PCR. The sample has some 400,000 clones; approximately 90% are singletons. Sequencing was performed on PBMCs or T cells enriched from blood (not recorded which). The receptors were gathered from a woman aged 40 to 50 who had been exposed to COVID-19.

This clone was detected only a few times. J is TRBJ1-1 and V is TRBV5-5; 7 bases match TRBD1. CDR1 is SGHKS, CDR2 YYEKEE, per germline (reference sequence). The V gene end was trimmed by 2 bases and the J gene end by 7 bases; junction bases not matched to a gene: 8. This CDR3 comprises 14 residues. CDR3 sequence: CASSLRWQGGEAFF. In DNA form, the CDR3 reads TGTGCCAGCAGCTTAAGGTGGCAGGGGGGTGAAGCTTTCTTT.

This sequence joins TRBV7-4 and TRBJ2-1; 10 bases are a match to TRBD2. J was trimmed by 2 bases and V by 2 bases; bases with no gene match: 18. The CDR3 spans 21 residues. The germline V gene has CDR1 SGHVT and CDR2 SQSDAQ. Here the CDR3 DNA reads TGTGCCAGCAGCTTACCGGGGGCTAGCGGGGGCCGACCGACTACCTACAATGAGCAGTTCTTC. Protein: CASSLPGASGGRPTTYNEQFF.

This chain uses TRBV7-9 with TRBJ1-2; 7 bases map to TRBD1. CDR3 length: 15 residues. CDR1 is SEHNR, CDR2 FQNEAQ, per germline (reference sequence). Trimming removed 5 bases from V and 8 bases from J; junction bases left unmatched: 14. The CDR3 here is CASSPPSRQGPGYTF. The CDR3 bases are TGTGCCAGCAGCCCACCCAGTCGACAGGGCCCGGGCTACACCTTC.

This chain connects TRBV2 to TRBJ2-5; 16 nucleotides align to TRBD2. The V gene end was trimmed by 6 bases and the J gene end by 9 bases; junction bases not matched to a gene: 19. Germline CDR1 SNHLY, CDR2 FYNNEI. The CDR3 is made up of 19 amino acids. The CDR3, as DNA: TGTGCCAGCAGGCCGACCCCGGGACTAGCGGGAGGGCCAGGGTGGGCCCAGTACTTC. This translates into CASRPTPGLAGGPGWAQYF.

This clone was observed a handful of times. This rearrangement joins TRBV11-2 to TRBJ1-2, with 8 bases lining up with TRBD1. Germline-derived CDR1 and CDR2 are SGHAT and FQNNGV. The CDR3 length is 12 residues. Trimming took 5 bases from V and 6 from J; bases not matched to a gene: 2. This CDR3 reads CASSPRGHGYTF. The CDR3 nucleotides are TGTGCCAGCAGCCCCAGGGGGCATGGCTACACCTTC.

The chain uses TRBV24-1 and TRBJ1-2; D gene unclear. Trimming removed 2 bases at V and 6 bases at J, with 12 bases between. Germline V gene data show CDR1 as KGHDR and CDR2 as SFDVKD. The CDR3 runs 14 residues. CDR3 nucleotides: TGTGCCACCAGTGATTCCGGAGATCTCGATGGCTACACCTTC. It codes for CATSDSGDLDGYTF.

The chain links TRBV30 to TRBJ2-3; D is perhaps TRBD2 (5 bases). Trimming took off 2 bases at V and 4 bases at J, with 16 bases between the two ends. The CDR3 consists of 15 residues. Looked up from germline, CDR1 is GTSNPN and CDR2 is SVGIG (reference sequence). The CDR3 reads CAWSRNIRGPDTQYF. The CDR3 nucleotides are TGTGCCTGGAGTAGGAACATCAGAGGGCCAGATACGCAGTATTTT.

The chain uses TRBV23-1 and TRBJ2-2; TRBD1 matches at 8 bases. TRBV23-1 belongs to the ORF category, with a function that is uncertain. The CDR3 totals 17 residues. V lost 4 bases to trimming and J lost 6 bases; unmatched junction nucleotides: 13. The CDR3 sequence is CASSPTDRAPGSGELFF. The CDR3 bases are TGCGCCAGCAGTCCAACGGACAGGGCGCCTGGCTCCGGGGAGCTGTTTTTT.

The V and J genes are TRBV7-2 and TRBJ1-2; D is perhaps TRBD1 (6 bases). Trimming took 4 bases from V and 7 from J, leaving 13 bases between them. Germline values: CDR1 SGHTA, CDR2 FQGNSA. This CDR3 region has 13 residues. Here the CDR3 reads CASSSRGAFGYTF. CDR3 in DNA: TGTGCCAGCAGCTCTCGGGGGGCGTTTGGCTACACCTTC.

The chain combines TRBV5-4 with TRBJ1-2; 7 bases agree with TRBD1. J gave up 4 bases and V 3 bases, and 6 bases lay outside the gene matches. The CDR3 runs to 14 residues. Germline values: CDR1 SGHNT, CDR2 YYREEE (reference sequence). This chain's CDR3 is CASSWKGQSYGYTF. The CDR3 DNA follows: TGTGCCAGCAGCTGGAAGGGACAGAGCTATGGCTACACCTTC.

This clone appeared once. V and J are TRBV6-2 or TRBV6-3 and TRBJ1-5; possible D gene TRBD1, 5 bases. Germline CDR1 MNHEY, CDR2 SVGEGT. Trimming stripped 0 bases from V and 5 bases from J, with 17 bases between. This CDR3 is 17 amino acids long. CDR3 sequence: CASSYSVAGGKDQPQHF. The DNA for the CDR3 is TGTGCCAGCAGTTACTCGGTCGCCGGGGGGAAGGATCAGCCCCAGCATTTT.